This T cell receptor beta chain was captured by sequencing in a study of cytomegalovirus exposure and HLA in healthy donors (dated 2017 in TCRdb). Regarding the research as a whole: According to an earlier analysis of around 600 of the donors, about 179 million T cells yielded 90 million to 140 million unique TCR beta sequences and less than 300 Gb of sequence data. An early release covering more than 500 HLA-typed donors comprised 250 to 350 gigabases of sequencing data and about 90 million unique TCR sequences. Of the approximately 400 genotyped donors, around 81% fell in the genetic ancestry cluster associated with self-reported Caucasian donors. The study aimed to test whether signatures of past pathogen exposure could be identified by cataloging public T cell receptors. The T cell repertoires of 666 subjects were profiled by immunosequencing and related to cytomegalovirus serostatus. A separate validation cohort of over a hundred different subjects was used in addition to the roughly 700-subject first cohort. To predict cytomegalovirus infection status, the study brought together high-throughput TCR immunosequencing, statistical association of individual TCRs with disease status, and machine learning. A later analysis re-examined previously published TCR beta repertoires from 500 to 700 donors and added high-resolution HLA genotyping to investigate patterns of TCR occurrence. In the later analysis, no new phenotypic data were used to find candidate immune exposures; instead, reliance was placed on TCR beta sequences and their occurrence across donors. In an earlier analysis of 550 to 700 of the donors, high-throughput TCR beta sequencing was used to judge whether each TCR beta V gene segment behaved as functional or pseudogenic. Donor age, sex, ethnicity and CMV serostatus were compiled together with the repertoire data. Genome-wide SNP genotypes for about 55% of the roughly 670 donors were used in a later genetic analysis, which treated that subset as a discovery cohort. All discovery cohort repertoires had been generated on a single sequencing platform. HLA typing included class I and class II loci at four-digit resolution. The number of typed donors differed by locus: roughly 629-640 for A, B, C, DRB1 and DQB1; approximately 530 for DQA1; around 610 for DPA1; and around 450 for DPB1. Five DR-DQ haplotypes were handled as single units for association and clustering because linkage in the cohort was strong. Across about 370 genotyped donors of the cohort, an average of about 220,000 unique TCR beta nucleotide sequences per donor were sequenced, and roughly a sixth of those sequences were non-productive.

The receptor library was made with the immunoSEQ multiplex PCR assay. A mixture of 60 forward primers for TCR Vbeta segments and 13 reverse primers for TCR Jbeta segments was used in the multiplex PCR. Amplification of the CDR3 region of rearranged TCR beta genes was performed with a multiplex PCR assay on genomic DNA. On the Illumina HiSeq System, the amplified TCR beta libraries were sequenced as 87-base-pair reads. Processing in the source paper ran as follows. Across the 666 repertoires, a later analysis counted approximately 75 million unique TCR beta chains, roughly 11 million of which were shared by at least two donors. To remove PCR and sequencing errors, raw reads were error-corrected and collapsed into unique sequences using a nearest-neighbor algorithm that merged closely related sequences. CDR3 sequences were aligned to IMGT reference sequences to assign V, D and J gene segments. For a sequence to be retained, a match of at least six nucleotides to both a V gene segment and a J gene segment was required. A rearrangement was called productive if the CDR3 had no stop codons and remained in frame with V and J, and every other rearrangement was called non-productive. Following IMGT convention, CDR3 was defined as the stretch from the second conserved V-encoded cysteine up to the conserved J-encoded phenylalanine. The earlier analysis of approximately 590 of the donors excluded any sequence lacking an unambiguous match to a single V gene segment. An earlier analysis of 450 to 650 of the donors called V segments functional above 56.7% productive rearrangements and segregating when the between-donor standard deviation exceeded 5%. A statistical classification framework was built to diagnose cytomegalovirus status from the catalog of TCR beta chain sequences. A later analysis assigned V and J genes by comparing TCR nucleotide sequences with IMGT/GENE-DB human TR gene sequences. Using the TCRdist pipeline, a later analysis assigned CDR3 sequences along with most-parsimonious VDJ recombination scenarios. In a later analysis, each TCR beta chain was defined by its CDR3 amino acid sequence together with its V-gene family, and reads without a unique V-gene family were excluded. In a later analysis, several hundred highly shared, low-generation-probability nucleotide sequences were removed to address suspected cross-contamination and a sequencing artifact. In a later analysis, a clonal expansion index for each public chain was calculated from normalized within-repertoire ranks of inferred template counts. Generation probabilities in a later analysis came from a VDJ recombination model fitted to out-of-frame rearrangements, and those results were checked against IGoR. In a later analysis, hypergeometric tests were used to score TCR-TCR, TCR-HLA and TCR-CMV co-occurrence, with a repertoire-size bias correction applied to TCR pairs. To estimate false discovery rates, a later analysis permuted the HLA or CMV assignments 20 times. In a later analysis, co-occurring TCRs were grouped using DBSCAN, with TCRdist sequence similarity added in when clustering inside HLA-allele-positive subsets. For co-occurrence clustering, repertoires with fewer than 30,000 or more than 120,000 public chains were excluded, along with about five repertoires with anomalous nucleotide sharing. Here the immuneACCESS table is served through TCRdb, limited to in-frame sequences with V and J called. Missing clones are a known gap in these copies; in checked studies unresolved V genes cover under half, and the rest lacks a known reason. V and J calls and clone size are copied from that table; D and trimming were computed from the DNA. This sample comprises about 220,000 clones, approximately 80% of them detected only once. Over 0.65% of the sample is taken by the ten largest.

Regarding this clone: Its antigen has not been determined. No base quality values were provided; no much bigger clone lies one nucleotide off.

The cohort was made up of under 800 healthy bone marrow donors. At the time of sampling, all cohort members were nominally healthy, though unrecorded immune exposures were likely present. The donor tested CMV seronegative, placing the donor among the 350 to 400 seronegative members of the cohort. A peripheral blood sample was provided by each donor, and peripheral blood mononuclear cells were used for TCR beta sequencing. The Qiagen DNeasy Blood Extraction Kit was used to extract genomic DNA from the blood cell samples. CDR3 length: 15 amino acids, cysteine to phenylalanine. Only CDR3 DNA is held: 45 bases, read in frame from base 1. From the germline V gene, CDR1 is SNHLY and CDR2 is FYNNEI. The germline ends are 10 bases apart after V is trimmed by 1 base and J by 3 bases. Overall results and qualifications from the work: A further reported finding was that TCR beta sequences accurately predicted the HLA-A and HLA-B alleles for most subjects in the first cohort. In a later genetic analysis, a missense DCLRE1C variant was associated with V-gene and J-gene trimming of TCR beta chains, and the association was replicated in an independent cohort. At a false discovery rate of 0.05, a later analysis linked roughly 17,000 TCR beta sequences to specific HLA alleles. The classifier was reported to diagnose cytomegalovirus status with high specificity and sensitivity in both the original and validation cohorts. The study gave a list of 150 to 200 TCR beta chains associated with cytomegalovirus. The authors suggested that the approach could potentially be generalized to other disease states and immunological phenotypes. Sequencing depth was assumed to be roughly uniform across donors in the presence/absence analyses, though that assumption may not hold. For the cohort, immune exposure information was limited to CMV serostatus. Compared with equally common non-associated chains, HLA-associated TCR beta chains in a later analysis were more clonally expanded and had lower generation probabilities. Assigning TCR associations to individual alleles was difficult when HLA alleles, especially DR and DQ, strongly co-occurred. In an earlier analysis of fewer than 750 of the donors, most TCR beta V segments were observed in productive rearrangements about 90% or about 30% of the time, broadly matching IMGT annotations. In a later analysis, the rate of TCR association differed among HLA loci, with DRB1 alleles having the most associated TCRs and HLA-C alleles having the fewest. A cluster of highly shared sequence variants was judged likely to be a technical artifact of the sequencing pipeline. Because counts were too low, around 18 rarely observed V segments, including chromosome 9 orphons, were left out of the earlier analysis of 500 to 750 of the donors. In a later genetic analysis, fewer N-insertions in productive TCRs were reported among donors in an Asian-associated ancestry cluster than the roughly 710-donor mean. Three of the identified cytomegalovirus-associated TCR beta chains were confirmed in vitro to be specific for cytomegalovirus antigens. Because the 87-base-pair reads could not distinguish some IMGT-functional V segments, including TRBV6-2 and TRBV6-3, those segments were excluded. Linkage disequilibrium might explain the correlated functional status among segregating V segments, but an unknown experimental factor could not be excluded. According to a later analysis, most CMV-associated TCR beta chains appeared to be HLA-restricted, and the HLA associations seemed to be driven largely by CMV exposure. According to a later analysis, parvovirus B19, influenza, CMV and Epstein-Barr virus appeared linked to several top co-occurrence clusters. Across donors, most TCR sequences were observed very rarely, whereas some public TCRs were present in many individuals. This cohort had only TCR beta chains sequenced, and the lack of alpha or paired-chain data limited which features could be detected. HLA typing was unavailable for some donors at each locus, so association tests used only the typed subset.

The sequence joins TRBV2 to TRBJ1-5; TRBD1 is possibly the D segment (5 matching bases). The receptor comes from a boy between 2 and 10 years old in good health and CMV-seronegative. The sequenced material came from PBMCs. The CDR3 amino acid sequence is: CASSEDGAFNQPQHF. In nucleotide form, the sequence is TGTGCCAGCAGTGAAGATGGGGCTTTCAATCAGCCCCAGCATTTT. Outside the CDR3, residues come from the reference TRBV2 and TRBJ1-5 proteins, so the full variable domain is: EPEVTQTPSHQVTQMGQEVILRCVPISNHLYFYWYRQILGQKVEFLVSFYNNEISEKSEIFDDQFSVERPDGSNFTLKIRSTKLEDSAMYFCASSEDGAFNQPQHFGDGTRLSIL.